The TCR beta chain described here comes from a study of blood T cell repertoires in COVID-19 (dated by TCRdb to about 2020). Regarding the research as a whole: Samples from collaborators originated in the United States, Italy and Spain and spanned both the acute and convalescent phases of COVID-19. The material from the prospective study consisted of cDNA or gDNA derived from T cells, B-cell-depleted T cells, or PBMCs. Subjects who had been exposed to COVID-19, were actively infected with it, or had recovered from it provided the deeply sampled blood TCRbeta repertoires that made up the dataset. A freely available public database, intended as a resource for researchers studying the immune response to SARS-CoV-2, is where the repertoires were released. Samples were obtained from the ongoing ImmuneRACE study (first 160 participants) and from 1,254 subjects provided by 6 global collaborators. Nearly every sample came with metadata listing a de-identified subject ID, COVID-19 status, age in years and sex. HLA class I and class II types, where available, came from metadata supplied by the sample provider rather than from assay-based typing.

On this clone: Its antigen has not been determined. No much larger clone is present one base from it, and per-base qualities are unavailable.

The CDR3 goes from the cysteine to the phenylalanine over 12 residues. CDR3 DNA only is kept here, 36 bases in frame from base 1. CDR1 is given as LNHNV and CDR2 as YYDKDF, both from the germline V gene (reference sequence). Trimmed from V: 0 bases; trimmed from J: 9 bases; junction bases lacking a gene match: 2. Each collaborating institution followed its own protocols to collect whole blood in K2EDTA tubes. For TCRbeta analysis, collaborators shipped samples as frozen whole blood, isolated PBMCs, or DNA extracted from either of those sample types. General conclusions and limits of the study: The quantity of clinical and demographic metadata differed by source and by participant and was supplied without curation.

TCRbeta CDR3 regions were amplified from genomic DNA by means of the immunoSEQ Assay, a bias-controlled multiplex PCR. Concerning the study's data processing: Nucleated cell counts per sample were estimated from amplification of reference gene primers within the assay. To quantify the absolute abundance of each unique TCRbeta CDR3 rearrangement, sequence reads were collapsed and filtered. For each sample, productive Simpson clonality was calculated by taking the square root of Simpson's diversity index across productive rearrangements. The table was pulled from immuneACCESS by TCRdb, which kept in-frame rearrangements only. Such tables lose some clones; where checked, under half of the loss comes from unresolved V genes, and the rest has no known cause. The V and J calls and clone size are taken from that table; D and trimming were inferred from the DNA. This sample has 60,000 to 70,000 clones in its table, and approximately 84% of those were observed once. Together, the top ten hold around 4.4% of the sample.

This TCR was recovered from a woman aged 55-70 years with acute or convalescent COVID-19. The sample taken for sequencing was peripheral blood. This chain is built from TRBV15 and TRBJ2-7; 7 bases in between match TRBD2. DNA sequence: TGTGCCACCAGCAGAGATTGGGGGGGGCAGTACTTC. It translates to CATSRDWGGQYF.